This TCR beta chain was profiled in a study of shared clonotypes between healthy human individuals. Study-level background: CD8 memory received one plate per donor, CD8 naive two, CD4 memory three and CD4 naive three. Study results and limitations: The sole specimen, blood, was sampled, and tissue repertoires likely differ.

This CDR3 spans 15 amino acids. The germline V gene encodes CDR1 MGHRA and CDR2 YSYEKL. Deletions cut 0 bases from V and 9 bases from J, with 12 bases between. To note about this clone: Antigen specificity is unknown.

The data were produced by immunoSEQ multiplex PCR, yet TCRdb's version contains in-frame clones alone and is incomplete. The sample includes 950,000 to 1,300,000 clones, around 74% seen only once; the top ten take about 1.4%. CD4+ cells were split into CD45RA+ naive and CD45RA-negative memory subsets. The material sequenced was memory CD4+ T cells sorted from blood. Subset reported: CD45RA-negative fraction. J is TRBJ1-6 and V is TRBV4-1; D not certain. This clonotype was obtained from a man younger than 35 in good health. The DNA of the CDR3 is TGCGCCAGCAGCCAAGATAGGCGGGGAGGTTCACCCCTCCACTTT. It specifies CASSQDRRGGSPLHF.